The next 4 T cell receptor beta chains were all read from a single sample in a study of T cell repertoires in cytomegalovirus infection. One entry per CDR3 protein, called by TCRdb with MiXCR from the reads. The data show roughly 630,000 distinct CDR3 sequences, roughly a quarter seen once. The sequenced sample was CD8+ T cells from PBMCs. All receptors derive from a human donor in good health (CMV status not recorded). Some clones in this sample may be carry-over from other donors' samples.

This clonotype occurred a few times. The gene calls are TRBV29-1 and TRBJ2-1; the D gene is possibly TRBD1 (5 bases). Looked up from germline, CDR1 is SQVTM and CDR2 is ANQGSEA. With 4 bases removed from V and 0 bases from J, the gap between germline ends came to 13 bases. This CDR3 contains 15 residues. The CDR3 DNA sequence: TGCAGCGTTGCTGGGGCAGCTGCCTCCTACAATGAGCAGTTCTTC. Residues: CSVAGAAASYNEQFF.

The chain is built from TRBV27 and TRBJ1-5; 8 bases line up with TRBD1. The CDR3 length is 16 residues. J was trimmed by 6 bases and V by 0 bases; bases with no gene match: 7. Germline CDR1 is MNHEY and CDR2 is SMNVEV (reference sequence). The CDR3 region is CASSLSARGLGQPQHF. Written as DNA, the CDR3 is TGTGCCAGCAGTTTATCGGCCAGGGGGCTCGGTCAGCCCCAGCATTTT.

This clonotype was seen more than once but under ten times. The chain couples TRBV15 to TRBJ2-5; D possibly corresponds to TRBD2 (6 bases). The CDR3 has 13 residues. Germline V gene sequence: CDR1 LNHNV, CDR2 YYDKDF (reference sequence). V was pared by 3 bases and J by 6 bases, with 11 bases between. The CDR3, as DNA: TGTGCCACCAGCAGTCCGGCGGGACAGACCCAGTACTTC. It specifies CATSSPAGQTQYF.

This clonotype has at least ten counts. The chain couples TRBV7-2 to TRBJ1-3; 7 positions match TRBD1. Germline V lookup: CDR1 SGHTA, CDR2 FQGNSA. Losses at the gene ends were 3 bases for V and 4 bases for J; bases not matched to a gene: 9. The length of the CDR3 is 16 residues. The CDR3 DNA reads as TGTGCCAGCAGCTTGAGATACAGGGGAACAGGAAACACCATATATTTT. Its protein product is CASSLRYRGTGNTIYF.